One sample yielded the 21 T cell receptor beta chains listed below, sequenced in a study of cytomegalovirus exposure and HLA in healthy donors. Primers: 60 Vbeta forward and 13 Jbeta reverse. TCRdb's table, derived via immunoSEQ multiplex PCR, lists solely in-frame clones and lacks some. The sample has about 170,000 clones; 70% to 90% are singletons. The sequenced sample consisted of PBMCs. The receptors come from a woman between 18 and 30 years old in good health and CMV-seronegative.

This clone was picked up one time. This chain links TRBV7-2 with TRBJ2-7, with 13 bases identical to TRBD2. Germline trimming cut 5 bases from V and 3 bases from J; bases unmatched to any gene: 10. Germline CDR1 reads SGHTA; CDR2 reads FQGNSA. This CDR3 region has 17 residues. Here the CDR3 DNA reads TGTGCCAGCAGCCCAGCCGTGGGACTAGCGGGAAGCTACGAGCAGTACTTC. Encoded protein: CASSPAVGLAGSYEQYF.

This clone was recorded only once. The rearrangement links TRBV19 to TRBJ1-1; 7 bases line up with TRBD1. Germline V CDR1 and CDR2: LNHDA, SQIVND (reference sequence). This CDR3 contains 13 residues. The J segment lost 11 bases and the V segment lost 3 bases, leaving 9 bases of the junction unmatched. DNA for the CDR3: TGTGCCAGTAGTATGGGGTATGAGGGGGCGGCTTTCTTT. It encodes CASSMGYEGAAFF.

The genes are TRBV18 and TRBJ1-2, with a possible D match to TRBD1 (5 bases). The CDR3 is made up of 19 amino acids. V lost 3 bases, J lost 4 bases, and 27 bases lay in between. Germline V gene lookup returns CDR1 KGHSH and CDR2 LQKENI. The CDR3 coding sequence is TGTGCCAGCTCACCTTTTACATCTCAAACAGGCTCATGGGTCTATGGCTACACCTTC. Amino acids: CASSPFTSQTGSWVYGYTF.

This chain links TRBV28 with TRBJ1-5; perhaps TRBD1 as D (5 bases). Germline CDR1 and CDR2: MDHEN and SYDVKM. The CDR3 loop spans 18 amino acids. V was shortened by 3 bases and J by 0 bases, with 18 bases between the two germline ends. CDR3 in amino acids: CASSFYQGAPYSNQPQHF. The DNA of the CDR3 is TGTGCCAGCAGTTTTTACCAGGGTGCCCCTTATAGCAATCAGCCCCAGCATTTT.

This chain connects TRBV4-1 to TRBJ2-3, with TRBD2 identical over 10 bases. The CDR3 sequence is 18 residues long. Germline CDR1 reads MGHRA; CDR2 reads YSYEKL. V dropped 4 bases and J dropped 1; count of bases not matched to a gene: 11. CDR3 bases: TGCGCCAGCAGCCGAGGCGGATTAGCGGGAGGCGGCACAGATACGCAGTATTTT. It translates to CASSRGGLAGGGTDTQYF.

The chain couples TRBV5-1 to TRBJ2-7; 8 bases agree with TRBD1. V shed 0 bases, J shed 6 bases, and the junction held 5 bases outside the gene matches. The CDR3 covers 14 residues. Germline loops: CDR1 SGHRS, CDR2 YFSETQ. The chain's CDR3 is CASSLEQTGGEQYF. CDR3 in DNA: TGCGCCAGCAGCTTGGAACAAACAGGGGGCGAGCAGTACTTC. Full variable domain (remainder filled in from reference TRBV5-1 and TRBJ2-7): KAGVTQTPRYLIKTRGQQVTLSCSPISGHRSVSWYQQTPGQGLQFLFEYFSETQRNKGNFPGRFSGRQFSNSRSEMNVSTLELGDSALYLCASSLEQTGGEQYFGPGTRLTVT.

The V and J genes are TRBV6-6 and TRBJ1-1; 9 positions agree with TRBD1. J was trimmed by 0 bases and V by 8 bases; bases with no gene match: 10. The CDR3 spans 16 residues. CDR1 is MNHNY, CDR2 SVGAGI, per germline (reference sequence). CDR3 DNA sequence: TGTGCCAGCTTAGATACCGGGACAGGGATGAACACTGAAGCTTTCTTT. The encoded protein is CASLDTGTGMNTEAFF.

The genes are TRBV29-1 and TRBJ2-2, with TRBD1 as a possible D gene (6 bases). The CDR3 extends over 13 amino acids. The V end lost 6 bases, the J end lost 5 bases, and 13 bases lay between the germline ends. CDR1 and CDR2 from the germline V gene are SQVTM and ANQGSEA. The CDR3 here is CSVVVGATGELFF. CDR3 DNA: TGCAGCGTAGTCGTGGGGGCTACCGGGGAGCTGTTTTTT.

A few counts support this clone. The chain joins TRBV9 to TRBJ2-7; 8 bases match TRBD2. Unmatched junction bases numbered 13, after V lost 3 bases and J lost 5 bases. Germline V gene lookup returns CDR1 SGDLS and CDR2 YYNGEE. The CDR3 covers 16 residues. CDR3 sequence reads: CASSAGAGTRGNEQYF. In DNA, the CDR3 is TGTGCCAGCAGCGCGGGGGCCGGGACTAGAGGCAACGAGCAGTACTTC.

The J gene is TRBJ2-4, the V gene TRBV11-3; 8 nucleotides agree with TRBD1. There are 14 residues in the CDR3. The V and J ends lost 1 base and 8 bases, in that order; junction bases with no gene match: 4. The germline gives CDR1 SGHNT, CDR2 YENEEA. This chain's CDR3 is CASSLGQGSDIQYF. The DNA for the CDR3 is TGTGCCAGCAGCTTAGGACAGGGGAGTGACATTCAGTACTTC.

The chain couples TRBV5-4 to TRBJ1-2; the D is unclear. V was trimmed by 3 bases and J by 5 bases, leaving 5 bases between them. CDR3 size: 11 residues. Looked up from germline, CDR1 is SGHNT and CDR2 is YYREEE (reference sequence). The CDR3 DNA follows: TGTGCCAGCAGCTCAGCGTATGGCTACACCTTC. It is translated as CASSSAYGYTF.

The chain joins TRBV11-2 to TRBJ1-2; the D gene is possibly TRBD1 (5 bases). Trimming shortened V by 2 bases and J by 7 bases, and 14 bases separated the two germline ends. Germline V gives CDR1 SGHAT, CDR2 FQNNGV. The CDR3 has 14 residues. Here the CDR3 reads CASSLPGREGGYTF. The CDR3 coding sequence is TGTGCCAGCAGCTTACCGGGACGGGAGGGTGGCTACACCTTC.

This clone has only a few counts. The chain carries TRBV5-4 and TRBJ1-1, with 9 bases aligning to TRBD1. The CDR3 is made up of 13 amino acids. Per germline, CDR1 SGHNT and CDR2 YYREEE (reference sequence). V was clipped by 2 bases and J by 7 bases; unmatched bases: 3. The CDR3, as DNA: TGTGCCAGCAGCTTAGGGGACAGGGTTGAAGCTTTCTTT. This encodes CASSLGDRVEAFF. Using reference TRBV5-4 and TRBJ1-1 for the parts outside the CDR3, the full variable domain is ETGVTQSPTHLIKTRGQQVTLRCSSQSGHNTVSWYQQALGQGPQFIFQYYREEENGRGNFPPRFSGLQFPNYSSELNVNALELDDSALYLCASSLGDRVEAFFGQGTRLTVV.

This chain connects TRBV5-6 to TRBJ2-3, with unresolved D. Germline CDR1 is SGHDT and CDR2 is YYEEEE. The V end lost 2 bases, the J end lost 2 bases, and 12 bases lay between the germline ends. There are 15 residues in the CDR3. The CDR3 protein is CASSFVAPTTDTQYF. CDR3 in DNA: TGTGCCAGCAGCTTTGTGGCCCCCACCACAGATACGCAGTATTTT.

The chain recombines TRBV7-3 with TRBJ2-3; tentatively, D is TRBD1 (5 bases). Between the trimmed V and J ends, which lost 4 bases and 6 bases, there was a span of 11 bases. This CDR3 spans 13 amino acids. The germline CDR1 and CDR2 sequences are SGHTA and FQGTGA. CDR3 DNA sequence: TGTGCCAGCAGCTCCCAGGGATGGGATACGCAGTATTTT. As protein: CASSSQGWDTQYF.

The chain has TRBV14 and TRBJ1-2, with a weak D call TRBD1 (6 bases). V gave up 5 bases and J gave up 5 bases, with 18 bases separating them. From germline, CDR1 is SGHDN and CDR2 FVKESK. The CDR3 is made up of 15 amino acids. CDR3 loop: CASSENRYGTYGYTF. Here the CDR3 DNA reads TGTGCCAGCAGCGAAAATCGATACGGGACATATGGCTACACCTTC.

The CDR3 loop reads CASSVGGSGVSQFF. The CDR3, as DNA: TGTGCCAGCAGCGTCGGGGGGTCGGGTGTCTCGCAGTTCTTC. The chain employs TRBV11-2 and TRBJ2-1, with 7 bases lining up with TRBD2. Trimming at V came to 5 bases and at J to 12 bases, leaving 13 bases not matched to a gene. The CDR3 has 14 residues. Germline V gives CDR1 SGHAT, CDR2 FQNNGV.

The V and J genes are TRBV5-5 and TRBJ1-2, with a weak D call TRBD1 (6 bases). The CDR3 runs to 15 residues. Germline V CDR1 and CDR2: SGHKS, YYEKEE (reference sequence). The V end lost 2 bases, the J end lost 2 bases, and 13 bases lay between the germline ends. The CDR3 nucleotides read TGTGCCAGCAGCTTCACAGGGAACCCAAACTATGGCTACACCTTC. This codes for CASSFTGNPNYGYTF. The full variable domain, rest sourced from reference TRBV5-5 and TRBJ1-2, is DAGVTQSPTHLIKTRGQQVTLRCSPISGHKSVSWYQQVLGQGPQFIFQYYEKEERGRGNFPDRFSARQFPNYSSELNVNALLLGDSALYLCASSFTGNPNYGYTFGSGTRLTVV.

This clone was seen a single time. This chain joins TRBV2 and TRBJ2-3; tentatively, D is TRBD1 (5 bases). The CDR3 loop spans 15 amino acids. V gave up 5 bases and J gave up 2 bases, with 14 bases separating them. Germline loops: CDR1 SNHLY, CDR2 FYNNEI. The CDR3: CASSRYRQTTDTQYF. CDR3 DNA sequence: TGTGCCAGCAGTCGATATCGACAGACCACAGATACGCAGTATTTT.

The chain employs TRBV28 and TRBJ2-7, with 9 nucleotides matching TRBD1. After removal of 6 bases from V and 1 base from J, the junction contained 7 bases not matched to a gene. From germline, CDR1 is MDHEN and CDR2 SYDVKM. The CDR3 is 15 amino acids. In nucleotides, the CDR3 is TGTGCCAGCAGGGAGACAGGGGGGAAATCCTACGAGCAGTACTTC. Amino acids: CASRETGGKSYEQYF.

The chain uses TRBV5-4 and TRBJ2-1; no clear D gene. CDR1 SGHNT and CDR2 YYREEE come from the germline V gene (reference sequence). The V and J ends lost 1 base and 7 bases respectively, with 6 bases between them. This CDR3 comprises 12 residues. This CDR3 reads CASSLLYNEQFF. The CDR3 bases are TGTGCCAGCAGCTTGCTCTATAATGAGCAGTTCTTC.